The 16 T cell receptor beta chains below all came from one sample that was sequenced in a study of T cell responses to AZD1222 COVID-19 vaccine. The method was immunoSEQ multiplex PCR; TCRdb's version includes in-frame clones alone and lacks a portion of them. In the table there are about 110,000 clones, approximately 87% of which are singletons. This specimen was peripheral blood, taken 28 days after the second AZD1222 dose. These receptors came from an adult who received the AZD1222 COVID-19 vaccine.

V and J are TRBV3-1 (or the pseudogene TRBV3-2) and TRBJ1-2; D may be TRBD1 (6 bases). CDR1 LGHDT and CDR2 YNNKEL come from the germline V gene (reference sequence). V was trimmed by 3 bases and J by 6 bases, leaving 20 bases between them. The CDR3 has 16 residues. The CDR3 spells CASSQWKTGTKDGYTF. The CDR3 region has the DNA TGTGCCAGCAGCCAGTGGAAGACAGGCACGAAGGATGGCTACACCTTC.

This chain uses TRBV25-1 with TRBJ2-7; 11 nucleotides line up with TRBD1. V gave up 2 bases and J gave up 1 base; unmatched junction bases: 1. The germline CDR1 and CDR2 sequences are MGHDK and SYGVNS. CDR3 length: 15 amino acids. The CDR3 sequence is CASSEGTGGSYEQYF. The CDR3 DNA sequence: TGTGCCAGCAGTGAAGGGACAGGGGGATCCTACGAGCAGTACTTC.

The chain recombines TRBV6-2 or TRBV6-3 with TRBJ2-2; maybe TRBD2 (6 bases). The CDR3 is made up of 14 amino acids. Trimming pared 4 bases from V and 4 bases from J, leaving 10 bases between. Germline V gene sequence: CDR1 MNHEY, CDR2 SVGEGT. CDR3 residues: CASSSLAFTGELFF. Written as DNA, the CDR3 is TGTGCCAGCAGTTCTCTAGCGTTCACCGGGGAGCTGTTTTTT.

This clone was seen only once. The rearrangement links TRBV3-1 (or the pseudogene TRBV3-2) to TRBJ1-5; 8 bases are shared with TRBD1. Trimming cost V 2 bases and J 1 base; bases outside gene matches: 10. Germline CDR1 and CDR2: LGHDT and YNNKEL (reference sequence). The CDR3 spans 18 residues. CDR3 in DNA: TGTGCCAGCAGCCAAAGATTCAGGGGGCGCTTCAGCAATCAGCCCCAGCATTTT. Translating gives CASSQRFRGRFSNQPQHF.

This clone was observed a single time. The gene calls are TRBV19 and TRBJ1-6; no reliable D call. The CDR3 contains 14 residues. Trimming removed 1 base from V and 6 bases from J, with 7 bases in between. The germline V gene has CDR1 LNHDA and CDR2 SQIVND (reference sequence). CDR3 in amino acids: CASSIVAGNSPLHF. CDR3 DNA sequence: TGTGCCAGTAGTATAGTGGCGGGTAATTCACCCCTCCACTTT.

The rearrangement links TRBV7-8 to TRBJ2-5, with 7 nucleotides matching TRBD2. Germline CDR1 SGHVS, CDR2 FQNEAQ. The ends lost 0 bases at V and 1 base at J; junction bases unmatched: 2. This CDR3 comprises 15 residues. The CDR3 nucleotides read TGTGCCAGCAGCTTAGCGGGAGGGCTCCAAGAGACCCAGTACTTC. The encoded protein is CASSLAGGLQETQYF. The full variable domain, completed using reference TRBV7-8 and TRBJ2-5, is GAGVSQSPRYKVAKRGQDVALRCDPISGHVSLFWYQQALGQGPEFLTYFQNEAQLDKSGLPSDRFFAERPEGSVSTLKIQRTQQEDSAVYLCASSLAGGLQETQYFGPGTRLLVL.

This clone came up once. J is TRBJ1-2 and V is TRBV6-6, with D perhaps TRBD1 (6 bases). CDR1 MNHNY and CDR2 SVGAGI come from the germline V gene (reference sequence). V lost 7 bases, J lost 8 bases, and 17 bases lay in between. The CDR3 totals 13 residues. This CDR3 reads CASTPSGARGYTF. The CDR3 region has the DNA TGTGCCAGCACCCCTTCAGGGGCGCGAGGCTACACCTTC.

The chain couples TRBV5-6 to TRBJ2-7; 16 bases fit TRBD2. The V segment lost 4 bases and the J segment 5 bases; nucleotides outside the gene matches: 12. From germline, CDR1 is SGHDT and CDR2 YYEEEE. The CDR3 sequence is 18 residues long. CDR3 amino acids: CASSPLGTSGRARNEQYF. The CDR3 DNA follows: TGTGCCAGCAGCCCCTTGGGGACTAGCGGGAGGGCCAGAAACGAGCAGTACTTC.

This clone was seen a single time. The rearrangement uses TRBV4-3 and TRBJ2-6; D is perhaps TRBD1 (6 bases). The CDR3 runs 19 residues. V dropped 0 bases and J dropped 0 bases, with 15 bases sitting between them. Germline V gene data show CDR1 as LGHNA and CDR2 as YSLEER. The CDR3, as DNA: TGCGCCAGCAGCCAAGATCCTGACAGGCCGAACTCTGGGGCCAACGTCCTGACTTTC. Translating it yields CASSQDPDRPNSGANVLTF.

The chain recombines TRBV11-2 with TRBJ2-7; TRBD1 matches at 7 bases. The CDR3 contains 14 residues. Germline V gene lookup returns CDR1 SGHAT and CDR2 FQNNGV. Trimming at V came to 2 bases and at J to 3 bases, leaving 4 bases not matched to a gene. The CDR3 protein is CASSLRGRDYEQYF. CDR3 coding DNA: TGTGCCAGCAGCTTAAGGGGGCGAGACTACGAGCAGTACTTC.

This chain connects TRBV24-1 to TRBJ2-1; 10 bases match TRBD2. Germline V CDR1 and CDR2: KGHDR, SFDVKD. The trim removed 1 base at V and 0 bases at J, leaving 11 bases unmatched. This CDR3 has 20 residues. The DNA of the CDR3 is TGTGCCACCAGTGATTTTATAGCGGGAGGTCTACATAGCTCCTACAATGAGCAGTTCTTC. Translation: CATSDFIAGGLHSSYNEQFF.

V is TRBV24-1 and J is TRBJ2-7, with TRBD1 matching over 9 bases. CDR1 is KGHDR and CDR2 is SFDVKD in the germline V gene. The CDR3 has 13 amino acids. With V trimmed by 8 bases and J by 7 bases, 8 bases remained unmatched. CDR3 nucleotides: TGTGCCACCAACCGGGACAGGGATTATGAGCAGTACTTC. It translates to CATNRDRDYEQYF.

The chain employs TRBV18 and TRBJ1-2; 8 nucleotides agree with TRBD1. CDR1 KGHSH and CDR2 LQKENI come from the germline V gene. The ends lost 1 base at V and 6 bases at J; junction bases unmatched: 7. This CDR3 spans 15 amino acids. Here the CDR3 DNA reads TGTGCCAGCTCACCACGAGGACAGGGAGACGATGGCTACACCTTC. Residues: CASSPRGQGDDGYTF.

The V call is TRBV3-1 (or the pseudogene TRBV3-2), the J call TRBJ2-7; 8 bases line up with TRBD1. CDR3 length: 14 amino acids. CDR1 and CDR2 from the germline V gene are LGHDT and YNNKEL (reference sequence). With 2 bases clipped from V and 4 bases from J, the junction kept 4 bases outside the gene matches. Written as DNA, the CDR3 is TGTGCCAGCAGCCAACGGGACAGGCTTTACGAGCAGTACTTC. It specifies CASSQRDRLYEQYF.

The rearrangement uses TRBV6-5 and TRBJ2-7; 10 bases agree with TRBD1. CDR3 length: 13 residues. The V gene's germline CDR1 is MNHEY and CDR2 SVGAGI. The trim removed 8 bases at V and 2 bases at J, leaving 3 bases unmatched. CDR3 sequence: CASPGTGAYEQYF. DNA of the CDR3: TGTGCCAGCCCCGGGACAGGGGCCTACGAGCAGTACTTC.

The chain is built from TRBV5-1 and TRBJ1-2; no clear D gene. V was clipped by 0 bases and J by 3 bases, with 9 bases between them. There are 14 residues in the CDR3. The V gene's germline CDR1 is SGHRS and CDR2 YFSETQ. The CDR3 loop reads CASSLEGMDYGYTF. In nucleotides, the CDR3 is TGCGCCAGCAGCTTGGAGGGTATGGACTATGGCTACACCTTC.